Many counts were recorded for the clone carrying this T cell receptor beta chain. Its matching antigen is unknown. Deletions cut 1 base from V and 4 bases from J, with 13 bases between. CDR1 is GTSNPN, CDR2 SVGIG, per germline (reference sequence). The CDR3 is made up of 15 amino acids. Authors' methods: The study took CDR3 differences across clinicopathological groups and made a distant-metastasis classifier for papillary thyroid cancer from them. Through MiXCR, TCRdb re-clonotyped the PCR reads. TCRdb, rather than the study authors, made the V and J calls. The sample holds approximately 20,000 clones, about 15% seen once. Each patient went into thyroid surgery without having received any treatment. These data belong to a study of metastatic and nonmetastatic thyroid tumors. Study details: Comparison of repertoires was carried out across blood and tumor or nodule tissue from malignant and benign thyroid patients.

General study results and limits: The study reportedly found significantly higher TCR beta diversity in malignant thyroid tumors than benign nodules, in blood and tumor.

Input material: blood. This receptor was taken from a male donor with papillary thyroid cancer or a benign thyroid nodule (not recorded which). Some clones in this sample may be carry-over from other donors' samples. This chain connects TRBV30 to TRBJ2-2; D is uncertain. The CDR3 DNA follows: TGTGCCTGGAGTGCCACGGTTTCGGGCACCGGGGAGCTGTTTTTT. Protein: CAWSATVSGTGELFF.